Each of the 2 T cell receptor beta chains below was sequenced from the same sample in a study of T cell responses to AZD1222 COVID-19 vaccine. Repertoires were generated with immunoSEQ multiplex PCR, while TCRdb's copy carries only in-frame clones and drops some. The sample lists roughly 150,000 clones, about 92% occurring once. Specimen: peripheral blood, collected on day 0 of AZD1222 vaccination. All receptors come from an adult in good health.

This clone occurred a few times. The chain couples TRBV11-2 to TRBJ1-4; 9 bases agree with TRBD1. Germline values: CDR1 SGHAT, CDR2 FQNNGV. The ends lost 4 bases at V and 8 bases at J; junction bases unmatched: 8. CDR3 length: 15 amino acids. The CDR3 DNA reads TGTGCCAGCAGCTCCACAGGGGGCTTGGGGGAAAAACTGTTTTTT. It encodes CASSSTGGLGEKLFF.

The rearrangement uses TRBV5-5 and TRBJ2-7; D is perhaps TRBD1 (5 bases). The germline V and J ends were trimmed by 0 bases and 3 bases, with 16 bases remaining between them. Germline V lookup: CDR1 SGHKS, CDR2 YYEKEE (reference sequence). The CDR3 covers 16 residues. CDR3 in DNA: TGTGCCAGCAGCTTGGTCGACAGCCACCCCGTCTACGAGCAGTACTTC. Its translation: CASSLVDSHPVYEQYF. The full variable domain, rest sourced from reference TRBV5-5 and TRBJ2-7, is DAGVTQSPTHLIKTRGQQVTLRCSPISGHKSVSWYQQVLGQGPQFIFQYYEKEERGRGNFPDRFSARQFPNYSSELNVNALLLGDSALYLCASSLVDSHPVYEQYFGPGTRLTVT.